This TCR beta chain originates from a study of circulating CD8 cells and anti-PD-1 response in melanoma. TCR libraries were prepared from approximately 15 ng of total RNA with the QIAseq Immune Repertoire TCR panel. TCRdb reprocessed the reads via MiXCR and lists one record per CDR3 protein. The sample yields about 800 distinct CDR3 sequences, around 8% seen once. The CDR3 is 14 amino acids. CDR1 SGHTA and CDR2 FQGNSA come from the germline V gene. Germline trimming cut 5 bases from V and 2 bases from J; bases unmatched to any gene: 4. Findings and caveats of the study: Under 8% of TRB clonotypes were shared between subsets at M1.

By share, this clonotype counts as large. Its specificity is unknown. From live CD3+CD8+TCRalphabeta+ cells, four PD-1 and/or TIGIT subsets were sorted. The sequence was collected from a human donor with melanoma. The material was CD8+ T cells from PBMCs, obtained at baseline or after one month of anti-PD-1 therapy (not recorded which). The rearrangement uses TRBV7-2 and TRBJ2-7; 9 nucleotides match TRBD1. The CDR3 coding sequence is TGTGCCAGCAGCCGAGGACAGGGGACCTACGAGCAGTACTTC. Translating it yields CASSRGQGTYEQYF.